This T cell receptor beta chain was documented in a study of blood T cell repertoires in COVID-19. The wider study: Collection of acute and convalescent COVID-19 samples took place in the United States, Italy and Spain. Sources were T cells, B-cell-depleted T cells, or PBMCs; the material itself was cDNA or gDNA.

Methods used by the authors: Reference gene primer amplification yielded estimated nucleated cell counts. Profiling relied on immunoSEQ multiplex PCR, and the TCRdb table lists in-frame clones only, not all of them. The V and J calls and clone size were taken over from that table, and D and trimming were inferred from the DNA. The profile shows just under 60,000 clones, roughly four fifths of them singletons. CDR1 is MNHEY and CDR2 is SMNVEV in the germline V gene (reference sequence). The V end was cut by 4 bases, the J end by 4 bases, with 13 bases between. The CDR3 is 14 residues long. Seattle participants joined during active infection and were tracked over time.

The chain recombines TRBV27 with TRBJ1-2; D remains ambiguous. The source is an elderly man with COVID-19, enrolled during active disease. Sample: peripheral blood. The CDR3 protein is CASSSFGESYGYTF. CDR3 in DNA: TGTGCCAGCAGTTCTTTCGGGGAGAGCTATGGCTACACCTTC.